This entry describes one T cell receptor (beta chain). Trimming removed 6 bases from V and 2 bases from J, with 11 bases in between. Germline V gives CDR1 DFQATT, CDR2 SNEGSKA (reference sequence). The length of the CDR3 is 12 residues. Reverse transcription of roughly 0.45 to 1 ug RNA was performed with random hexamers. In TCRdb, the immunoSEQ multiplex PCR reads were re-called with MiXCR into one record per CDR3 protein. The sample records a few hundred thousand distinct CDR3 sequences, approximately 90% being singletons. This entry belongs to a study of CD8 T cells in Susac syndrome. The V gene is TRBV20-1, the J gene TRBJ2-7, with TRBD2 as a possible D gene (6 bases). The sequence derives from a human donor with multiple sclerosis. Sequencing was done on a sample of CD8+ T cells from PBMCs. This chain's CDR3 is CSAQGLAYEQYF. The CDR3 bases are TGCAGTGCCCAGGGACTTGCCTACGAGCAGTACTTC.